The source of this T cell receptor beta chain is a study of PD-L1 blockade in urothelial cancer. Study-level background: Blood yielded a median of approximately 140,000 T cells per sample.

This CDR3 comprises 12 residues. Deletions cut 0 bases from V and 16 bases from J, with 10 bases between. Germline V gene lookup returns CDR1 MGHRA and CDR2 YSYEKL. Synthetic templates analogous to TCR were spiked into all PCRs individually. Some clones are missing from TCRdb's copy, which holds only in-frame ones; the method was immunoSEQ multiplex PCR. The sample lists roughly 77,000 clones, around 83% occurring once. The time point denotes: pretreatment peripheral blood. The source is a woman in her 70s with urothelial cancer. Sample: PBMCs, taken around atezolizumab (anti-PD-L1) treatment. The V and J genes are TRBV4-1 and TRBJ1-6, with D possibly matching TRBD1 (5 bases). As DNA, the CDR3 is TGCGCCAGCAGCCAAGATTCAGGGATTCTCCACTTT. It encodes CASSQDSGILHF.